This T cell receptor (beta chain) was recorded in a study of graft-versus-host responses after intestinal transplantation. Study in general: Among the recipients, all got anti-thymocyte globulin induction and then tacrolimus and steroids for around 3 years. Study-level findings and limits: GvH clones detected in recipient marrow included some appearing first in ileum or blood. Graft-versus-host to host-versus-graft clonal ratios in allografts were high in patients with graft-donor T cell macrochimerism.

Sequenced by immunoSEQ multiplex PCR; TCRdb stores in-frame clones only, minus some. This table holds about 57,000 clones, about 90% found once. The CDR3 consists of 14 residues. V was shortened by 4 bases and J by 5 bases, with 11 bases between the two germline ends. The germline V gene has CDR1 PRHDT and CDR2 FYEKMQ (reference sequence). Notes on this clone: What it binds is not known.

This receptor was obtained from a human patient who received an intestinal transplant, so some T cells may come from the graft donor. The chain links TRBV13 to TRBJ2-2; D perhaps matches TRBD1 (6 bases). This specimen was PBMCs, taken 26 days after transplant. The CDR3 nucleotides are TGTGCCAGCAGCTCACAGGGCAGGACCGGGGAGCTGTTTTTT. Translated: CASSSQGRTGELFF.